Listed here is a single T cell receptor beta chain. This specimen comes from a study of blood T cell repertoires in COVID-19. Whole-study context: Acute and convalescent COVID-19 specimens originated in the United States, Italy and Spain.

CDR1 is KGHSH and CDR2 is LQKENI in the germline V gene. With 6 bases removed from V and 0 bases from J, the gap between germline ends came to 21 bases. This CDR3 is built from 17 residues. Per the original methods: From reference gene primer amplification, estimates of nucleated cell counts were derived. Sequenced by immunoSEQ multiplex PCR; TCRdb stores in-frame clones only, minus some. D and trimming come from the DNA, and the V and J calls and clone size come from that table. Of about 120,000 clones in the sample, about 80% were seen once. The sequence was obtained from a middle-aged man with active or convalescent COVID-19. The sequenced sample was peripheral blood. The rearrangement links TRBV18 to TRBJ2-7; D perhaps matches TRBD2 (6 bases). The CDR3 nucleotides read TGTGCCAGCTCCCAAGGACTCGGCGGGATAAGCTCCTACGAGCAGTACTTC. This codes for CASSQGLGGISSYEQYF.